This T cell receptor (beta chain) comes out of a study of cytomegalovirus exposure and HLA in healthy donors (dated by TCRdb to the late 2010s). With respect to the entire study: In an earlier analysis of some 610 of the donors, less than 350 Gb of sequence data and roughly 100 million unique TCR beta sequences from roughly 190 million T cells were reported. Approximately 310 gigabases of sequencing data and approximately 85 million unique TCR sequences were included in an early release covering several hundred HLA-typed donors. Among the 398 genotyped donors, around 81% belonged to the genetic ancestry cluster associated with self-reported Caucasian donors. The study aimed to test whether signatures of past pathogen exposure could be identified by cataloging public T cell receptors. The T cell repertoires of several hundred subjects were profiled by immunosequencing and related to cytomegalovirus serostatus. Along with the approximately 700-subject first cohort, a separate validation cohort of 120 different subjects was used. High-throughput TCR immunosequencing, statistical association of individual TCRs with disease status, and machine learning were combined to predict cytomegalovirus infection status. A later analysis re-examined previously published TCR beta repertoires from just over 650 donors and added high-resolution HLA genotyping to investigate patterns of TCR occurrence. Rather than using new phenotypic data, the later analysis identified candidate immune exposures from TCR beta sequences and from how often those sequences occurred across donors. In an earlier analysis of 500 to 650 of the donors, high-throughput TCR beta sequencing was used to judge whether each TCR beta V gene segment behaved as functional or pseudogenic. Alongside the repertoire data, information on donor age, sex, ethnicity and CMV serostatus was compiled. A later genetic analysis took genome-wide SNP genotypes for about 55% of the roughly 670 donors and used that subset as a discovery cohort. Every repertoire in the discovery cohort had been generated on one and the same sequencing platform. Both class I and class II loci were covered by HLA typing, at four-digit resolution. Typing coverage varied by locus: 629-630 donors for A, B, C, DRB1 and DQB1; roughly 510 for DQA1; more than 600 for DPA1; approximately 450 for DPB1. Several DR-DQ haplotypes were treated as single units for association and clustering because of strong linkage in the cohort. Across around 400 genotyped donors of the cohort, an average of roughly 250,000 unique TCR beta nucleotide sequences per donor were sequenced, and approximately 17% of those sequences were non-productive. The investigation overall reported the following: Specific HLA alleles were associated with more than 15,000 TCR beta sequences at a false discovery rate of 0.05 in a later analysis. In a later analysis, several top co-occurrence clusters were reported to appear linked to parvovirus B19, influenza, CMV and Epstein-Barr virus. Presence/absence analyses assumed roughly uniform sequencing depth across donors, an assumption that may not hold. A later analysis found that HLA-associated TCR beta chains were more clonally expanded and had lower generation probabilities than equally common non-associated chains. In the study, 164 TCR beta chains were listed as associated with cytomegalovirus. According to a later analysis, most CMV-associated TCR beta chains appeared to be HLA-restricted, and the HLA associations seemed to be driven largely by CMV exposure. Because HLA typing was missing for some donors at each locus, association tests included only the typed subset. Assigning TCR associations to individual alleles was difficult when HLA alleles, especially DR and DQ, strongly co-occurred. The authors suggested that the approach could potentially be extended to other disease states and immunological phenotypes. Correlated functional status among segregating V segments might reflect linkage disequilibrium, but an unknown experimental factor could not be ruled out. Across donors, most TCR sequences were observed very rarely, whereas some public TCRs were present in many individuals. A cluster of highly shared sequence variants was judged likely to be a technical artifact of the sequencing pipeline. Around 16 rarely observed V segments, including chromosome 9 orphons, were excluded from the earlier analysis of just under 600 of the donors because counts were too low. A further reported finding was that TCR beta sequences accurately predicted the HLA-A and HLA-B alleles for most subjects in the first cohort. Immune exposure information for the cohort was limited to CMV serostatus. Compared with the roughly 700-donor mean, donors in an Asian-associated ancestry cluster had fewer N-insertions in productive TCRs, according to a later genetic analysis. In this cohort, only TCR beta chains were sequenced, and detectable features were limited by the absence of alpha or paired-chain data. In both the original and validation cohorts, the classifier was reported to diagnose cytomegalovirus status with high specificity and sensitivity. In a later analysis, the rate of TCR association differed among HLA loci, with DRB1 alleles having the most associated TCRs and HLA-C alleles having the fewest. Broadly in line with IMGT annotations, most TCR beta V segments showed up in productive rearrangements about 87% or about 30% of the time in an earlier analysis of 587 of the donors. In a later genetic analysis, a missense DCLRE1C variant was associated with V-gene and J-gene trimming of TCR beta chains, and the association was replicated in an independent cohort. In vitro tests confirmed that a few of the cytomegalovirus-associated TCR beta chains recognize cytomegalovirus antigens.

The cohort comprised hundreds of healthy bone marrow donors. Cohort members were all nominally healthy when sampled, although unrecorded immune exposures were likely present. The donor tested CMV seropositive and was one of the 289 seropositive cohort members. A peripheral blood sample was collected from each donor, and TCR beta sequencing was performed on peripheral blood mononuclear cells. The Qiagen DNeasy Blood Extraction Kit was used to extract genomic DNA from the blood cell samples. Library generation was performed with the immunoSEQ multiplex PCR assay. For the multiplex PCR, a mixture combining 60 forward primers for TCR Vbeta segments and 13 reverse primers for TCR Jbeta segments was used. A multiplex PCR assay on genomic DNA amplified the CDR3 region of rearranged TCR beta genes. The Illumina HiSeq System was used to sequence the amplified TCR beta libraries as 87-base-pair reads. The original methods were these. A later analysis tallied some 79 million unique TCR beta chains across the 666 repertoires, and some 12 million of those chains were shared by two or more donors. To remove PCR and sequencing errors, raw reads were error-corrected and collapsed into unique sequences using a nearest-neighbor algorithm that merged closely related sequences. CDR3 sequences were aligned to IMGT reference sequences to assign V, D and J gene segments. For a sequence to be retained, a match of at least six nucleotides to both a V gene segment and a J gene segment was required. A rearrangement counted as productive if the CDR3 had no stop codons and remained in frame with V and J, and every other rearrangement counted as non-productive. Following IMGT convention, CDR3 was defined as the stretch from the second conserved V-encoded cysteine to the conserved J-encoded phenylalanine. In an earlier analysis of some 550 of the donors, sequences lacking an unambiguous match to a single V gene segment were excluded. An earlier analysis of 450 to 650 of the donors called V segments functional above 56.7% productive rearrangements and segregating when the between-donor standard deviation exceeded 5%. To diagnose cytomegalovirus status from the catalog of TCR beta chain sequences, a statistical classification framework was built. In a later analysis, TCR nucleotide sequences were compared against IMGT/GENE-DB human TR gene sequences so that V and J genes could be assigned. A later analysis assigned CDR3 sequences and most-parsimonious VDJ recombination scenarios with the TCRdist pipeline. A later analysis defined each TCR beta chain by its CDR3 amino acid sequence plus V-gene family, and excluded reads lacking a unique V-gene family. A later analysis removed 592 highly shared, low-generation-probability nucleotide sequences to deal with suspected cross-contamination and a sequencing artifact. In a later analysis, a clonal expansion index was calculated for each public chain from normalized within-repertoire ranks of inferred template counts. In a later analysis, generation probabilities were computed using a VDJ recombination model fitted to out-of-frame rearrangements, and the results were checked against IGoR. A later analysis scored TCR-TCR, TCR-HLA and TCR-CMV co-occurrence with hypergeometric tests, applying a repertoire-size bias correction to TCR pairs. A later analysis estimated false discovery rates by permuting HLA or CMV assignments 20 times. In a later analysis, co-occurring TCRs were grouped with DBSCAN, and TCRdist sequence similarity was added when clustering was performed within HLA-allele-positive subsets. Repertoires with fewer than 30,000 or more than 120,000 public chains were left out of co-occurrence clustering, as were five repertoires with anomalous nucleotide sharing. The clones in this table, taken by TCRdb from immuneACCESS, are in-frame only. Not every clone is retained; where verified, under half of the shortfall comes from an unresolved V gene, and the cause of the rest is unknown. That table supplies the V and J calls and clone size; D and trimming were determined from the DNA. Counted in this sample were approximately 150,000 clones; roughly 80% of them appeared once. In total, the top ten clones hold around 3.5% of the sample.

Turning to this clone: Its target antigen remains unknown. Base qualities are missing; no much larger clone stands one base away.

The sample was PBMCs. The receptor was isolated from a man under 40 in good health and CMV-seropositive.

The CDR3 amino acid sequence is: CASGPGQGYEQYF. The sequenced DNA is TGTGCCAGTGGTCCGGGACAGGGTTACGAGCAGTACTTC. The chain is encoded by TRBV19 joined to TRBJ2-7, and 9 junction bases match TRBD1. At the junction V is shortened by 8 bases and J by 4 bases; bases outside the gene matches: 6. The cysteine opens and the phenylalanine closes a CDR3 of 13 amino acids. Of all the DNA, just the CDR3 is kept, 39 bases in frame from base 1. Based on the germline V gene (reference sequence), the CDR1 and CDR2 sequences are LNHDA and SQIVND. The full variable domain, completed from the reference TRBV19 and TRBJ2-7 proteins outside the CDR3, reads DGGITQSPKYLFRKEGQNVTLSCEQNLNHDAMYWYRQDPGQGLRLIYYSQIVNDFQKGDIAEGYSVSREKKESFPLTVTSAQKNPTAFYLCASGPGQGYEQYFGPGTRLTVT.